This TCR beta chain was observed in a study of CD8+ T cells in alopecia areata. V lost 2 bases and J lost 3; bases outside the gene matches: 5. The length of the CDR3 is 14 residues. CDR1 is SGHRS, CDR2 YFSETQ, per germline. Once RNA had been extracted, it was reverse transcribed into cDNA to act as the sequencing template. TCRdb's table, derived via immunoSEQ multiplex PCR, lists solely in-frame clones and lacks some. The data hold 80,000 to 95,000 clones, with about 40% observed a single time. Treatment of the sample: oral pan-JAK inhibitor, 5-10 mg twice daily. A FACSAria was used to sort CD4+ and CD8+ T cells. These cells came from PBMCs.

The chain is built from TRBV5-1 and TRBJ2-7; 7 nucleotides match TRBD2. Sequencing was performed on CD8+ T cells sorted from blood, taken at week 24, from a patient treated with tofacitinib. The sequence came from a human donor with alopecia areata. The CDR3 spells CASSFWTSNYEQYF. The DNA for the CDR3 is TGCGCCAGCAGCTTCTGGACTAGTAACTACGAGCAGTACTTC. Filled out from reference TRBV5-1 and TRBJ2-7, the complete variable domain reads KAGVTQTPRYLIKTRGQQVTLSCSPISGHRSVSWYQQTPGQGLQFLFEYFSETQRNKGNFPGRFSGRQFSNSRSEMNVSTLELGDSALYLCASSFWTSNYEQYFGPGTRLTVT.